This TCR beta chain was captured in a study of cytomegalovirus exposure and HLA in healthy donors. Whole-study findings and limits: TCR beta chain V- and J-gene trimming was linked, in a later analysis, to a missense variant in DCLRE1C.

With respect to this clone: Its specificity is not known.

The PCR ran on 60 Vbeta and 13 Jbeta primers. Generated by immunoSEQ multiplex PCR, the TCRdb table keeps only in-frame clones and is missing some. In the table there are roughly 160,000 clones, approximately 88% of which are singletons. This receptor was obtained from a man aged 30 to 45 in good health and CMV-seronegative. The sample was PBMCs.

This CDR3 reads CASTTRLVPNTQYF. The CDR3 bases are TGTGCCAGCACCACACGACTAGTTCCAAATACGCAGTATTTT. The chain combines TRBV9 with TRBJ2-3; a possible D gene is TRBD2 (6 bases). The V end was cut by 6 bases, the J end by 7 bases, with 18 bases between. CDR3 length: 14 residues. CDR1 and CDR2 from the germline V gene are SGDLS and YYNGEE. The whole variable domain, remainder taken from reference TRBV9 and TRBJ2-3, is DSGVTQTPKHLITATGQRVTLRCSPRSGDLSVYWYQQSLDQGLQFLIQYYNGEERAKGNILERFSAQQFPDLHSELNLSSLELGDSALYFCASTTRLVPNTQYFGPGTRLTVL.